This T cell receptor (beta chain) is from a study of T cells in localized non-small cell lung cancer. This clone turned up a few times. Its matching antigen is unknown. The V segment lost 9 bases and the J segment 0 bases; nucleotides outside the gene matches: 8. Germline V lookup: CDR1 WSHSY, CDR2 SAAADI. The CDR3 runs 15 residues. Study observations and caveats: Adjacent lung had a median around 60 of the 100 largest tumor clones. Uninvolved adjacent lung showed the highest T cell clonality, exceeding tumor.

The table came from immunoSEQ multiplex PCR; TCRdb's copy has only in-frame clones and leaves some out. The profile shows more than 1,500 clones, approximately 23% of them singletons. This receptor was identified in a male donor aged 60 or over with stage II squamous cell lung carcinoma. This material consisted of lung tumor tissue, taken before any cancer treatment. The rearrangement links TRBV10-2 to TRBJ1-2, with 9 nucleotides matching TRBD1. For the CDR3, the DNA is TGCGCCAGTAACCCGGGACAGGGAGCTAACTATGGCTACACCTTC. The encoded protein is CASNPGQGANYGYTF.